This entry concerns a single TCR beta chain. Tens of thousands of T cell genomes (approximately 0.2 ug DNA) went into each sorted-subset replicate. Data came from immunoSEQ multiplex PCR; TCRdb stores just in-frame clones and leaves some out. The sample consists of 850,000 to 1,100,000 clones, around three quarters of them appearing once. The source of the sample is a study of shared clonotypes between healthy human individuals. V dropped 0 bases and J dropped 8 bases, with 11 bases sitting between them. This CDR3 has 14 residues. Looked up from germline, CDR1 is SGHRS and CDR2 is YFSETQ. The rearrangement links TRBV5-1 to TRBJ1-4; D remains ambiguous. Sequencing was done on a sample of memory CD4+ T cells from PBMCs. The sample's subset: CD45RA-negative fraction. The receptor's source is a man aged 18 to 30 in good health. Some clones in this sample may be carry-over from other donors' samples. The CDR3 here is CASSLVGFGEKLFF. The CDR3 DNA sequence: TGCGCCAGCAGCTTGGTTGGATTCGGAGAAAAACTGTTTTTT.